A single sample gave rise to the 17 T cell receptor beta chains below, sequenced in a study of memory CD4+ T cells and cytomegalovirus serostatus. Sequencing used immunoSEQ multiplex PCR; TCRdb keeps in-frame clones, though not all of them. Here the sample spans over 45,000 clones, around 76% being singletons. Single viable CD3+CD4+CD8-CD45RO+ cells were sorted as the memory CD4+ T cells. Sequencing was carried out using memory CD4+ T cells from blood. The origin of the receptors is an adult in good health and CMV-seronegative.

This chain links TRBV5-8 with TRBJ1-1, with 10 bases identical to TRBD1. J lost 10 bases, V lost 4 bases, and 7 bases had no gene match. Per the germline V gene, CDR1 is SGHTS and CDR2 is YDEGEE. This CDR3 spans 13 amino acids. The CDR3 is CASSPDRGRVAFF. The CDR3 region has the DNA TGTGCCAGCAGCCCGGACAGGGGGAGGGTAGCTTTCTTT.

The chain has TRBV11-2 and TRBJ2-5, with TRBD1 identical over 7 bases. The CDR3 totals 14 residues. V shed 5 bases, J shed 1 base, and the junction held 4 bases outside the gene matches. Germline V gene data show CDR1 as SGHAT and CDR2 as FQNNGV. The chain's CDR3 is CASSRRQGQETQYF. The CDR3 DNA sequence: TGTGCCAGCAGCCGAAGACAGGGCCAAGAGACCCAGTACTTC.

The gene calls are TRBV19 and TRBJ1-5; tentatively, D is TRBD1 (6 bases). Germline assignment: CDR1 LNHDA and CDR2 SQIVND (reference sequence). Trimming removed 2 bases at V and 6 bases at J, with 14 bases between. The length of the CDR3 is 15 residues. CDR3 nucleotide sequence: TGTGCCAGTAGTATATATGGGGGCGGGGGTCAGCCCCAGCATTTT. It yields the protein CASSIYGGGGQPQHF. Based on the CDR3 plus reference TRBV19 and TRBJ1-5, the full variable domain is DGGITQSPKYLFRKEGQNVTLSCEQNLNHDAMYWYRQDPGQGLRLIYYSQIVNDFQKGDIAEGYSVSREKKESFPLTVTSAQKNPTAFYLCASSIYGGGGQPQHFGDGTRLSIL.

The rearrangement links TRBV27 to TRBJ1-2, with 9 bases aligning to TRBD1. The CDR3 length is 17 residues. Germline-derived CDR1 and CDR2 are MNHEY and SMNVEV (reference sequence). V trimming: 6 bases; J trimming: 8 bases; junction bases outside the gene matches: 19. Written as DNA, the CDR3 is TGTGCCAGCAGCTTAGAGTGGGCCCCAGGACAGGGGTCGGGCTACACCTTC. It specifies CASSLEWAPGQGSGYTF.

This clone was seen a single time. The same CDR3 can be traced to other DNA sequences in this sample. The V call is TRBV7-9, the J call TRBJ2-7; 8 nucleotides align to TRBD1. Germline trimming cut 4 bases from V and 0 bases from J; bases unmatched to any gene: 5. This CDR3 region has 15 residues. Germline CDR1 is SEHNR and CDR2 is FQNEAQ (reference sequence). Here the CDR3 reads CASSSRTGLSYEQYF. The CDR3 region has the DNA TGTGCCAGCAGCTCACGGACAGGGCTCTCCTACGAGCAGTACTTC.

The chain uses TRBV7-2 and TRBJ2-7; 8 bases match TRBD1. After removal of 5 bases from V and 5 bases from J, the junction contained 14 bases not matched to a gene. Per germline, CDR1 SGHTA and CDR2 FQGNSA. CDR3 size: 16 residues. CDR3 nucleotide sequence: TGTGCCAGCAGCCCCCTAGGGGCAGGGGGCACCCACGAGCAGTACTTC. Protein sequence: CASSPLGAGGTHEQYF. Using reference TRBV7-2 and TRBJ2-7 for the parts outside the CDR3, the full variable domain is GAGVSQSPSNKVTEKGKDVELRCDPISGHTALYWYRQSLGQGLEFLIYFQGNSAPDKSGLPSDRFSAERTGGSVSTLTIQRTQQEDSAVYLCASSPLGAGGTHEQYFGPGTRLTVT.

In its sample, this clone was seen once. V is TRBV5-4 and J is TRBJ2-3; 8 bases agree with TRBD1. V gave up 3 bases and J gave up 7 bases; unmatched junction bases: 10. Germline CDR1 SGHNT, CDR2 YYREEE (reference sequence). The CDR3 consists of 15 residues. CDR3 coding DNA: TGTGCCAGCAGCTATACAGGGGGTGGAGGGAATACGCAGTATTTT. Encoded protein: CASSYTGGGGNTQYF.

The chain joins TRBV5-4 to TRBJ2-3, with 11 bases aligning to TRBD2. V was pared by 9 bases and J by 5 bases, with 20 bases of the junction left unmatched. Germline CDR1 reads SGHNT; CDR2 reads YYREEE (reference sequence). The CDR3 is 18 residues long. CDR3 loop: CATFPGGVAGGLVDTQYF. CDR3 nucleotide sequence: TGTGCCACTTTCCCTGGGGGAGTAGCGGGGGGGCTTGTAGATACGCAGTATTTT.

This clone was detected a few times. The gene calls are TRBV27 and TRBJ1-6, with TRBD1 matching over 8 bases. J gave up 14 bases and V 7 bases, and 10 bases lay outside the gene matches. The CDR3 covers 13 residues. Germline CDR1 and CDR2: MNHEY and SMNVEV (reference sequence). The CDR3 sequence is CASTQGALGALHF. CDR3 DNA sequence: TGTGCCAGCACCCAGGGGGCCCTTGGGGCCCTCCACTTT.

The rearrangement links TRBV7-2 to TRBJ1-1; TRBD1 might be the D (6 bases). Germline CDR1 reads SGHTA; CDR2 reads FQGNSA. V was cut by 4 bases and J by 4 bases, with 19 bases left in between. CDR3 size: 16 residues. The CDR3, as DNA: TGTGCCAGCAGCTCCTCCCGGGGGGGCAGGGGCACTGAAGCTTTCTTT. This translates into CASSSSRGGRGTEAFF.

The V call is TRBV11-2, the J call TRBJ2-7, with 14 bases matching TRBD2. V gave up 5 bases and J gave up 4 bases; unmatched junction bases: 4. This CDR3 is built from 15 residues. Germline CDR1 reads SGHAT; CDR2 reads FQNNGV. The DNA of the CDR3 is TGTGCCAGCAGCCTCGGACTAGCGGGGGGTTACGAGCAGTACTTC. As protein: CASSLGLAGGYEQYF.

The chain is built from TRBV7-8 and TRBJ2-2; D may be TRBD2 (8 bases). V was shortened by 5 bases and J by 6 bases, with 16 bases between the two germline ends. The germline gives CDR1 SGHVS, CDR2 FQNEAQ. The CDR3 contains 15 residues. The CDR3 DNA is TGTGCCAGCAGCAGCAGGGGGACTAGGCCCGGGGAGCTGTTTTTT. Its protein product is CASSSRGTRPGELFF.

J is TRBJ1-3 and V is TRBV15; D unresolved. The CDR3 has 16 amino acids. Trimming removed 0 bases from V and 0 bases from J, with 9 bases in between. Germline loops: CDR1 LNHNV, CDR2 YYDKDF (reference sequence). The CDR3 is CATSRDRHISGNTIYF. In DNA, the CDR3 is TGTGCCACCAGCAGAGATCGCCACATCTCTGGAAACACCATATATTTT.

The chain combines TRBV28 with TRBJ2-7; 10 bases are a match to TRBD1. With 5 bases clipped from V and 4 bases from J, the junction kept 11 bases outside the gene matches. Germline V CDR1 and CDR2: MDHEN, SYDVKM. There are 16 residues in the CDR3. Here the CDR3 DNA reads TGTGCCAGCAGTCCGACTCGGACAGGGGGGGTTTACGAGCAGTACTTC. It specifies CASSPTRTGGVYEQYF.

CDR3 protein: CASSPTTSVQPQHF. The CDR3 nucleotides read TGTGCCAGCAGCCCTACGACCTCAGTTCAGCCCCAGCATTTT. The J gene is TRBJ1-5, the V gene TRBV6-6; no reliable D call. Germline V lookup: CDR1 MNHNY, CDR2 SVGAGI (reference sequence). CDR3 length: 14 amino acids. V was shortened by 6 bases and J by 6 bases, with 15 bases between the two germline ends.

The chain carries TRBV7-9 and TRBJ2-5; 10 bases are shared with TRBD1. V lost 3 bases, J lost 5 bases, and 3 bases stayed unmatched. The CDR3 consists of 14 residues. The germline V gene has CDR1 SEHNR and CDR2 FQNEAQ (reference sequence). The CDR3 loop is CASSLTGGGETQYF. The CDR3, as DNA: TGTGCCAGCAGCTTGACAGGGGGCGGGGAGACCCAGTACTTC.

This clone has only a few counts. The V and J genes are TRBV7-3 and TRBJ2-7, with D perhaps TRBD2 (7 bases). The germline CDR1 and CDR2 sequences are SGHTA and FQGTGA. The V and J ends lost 0 bases and 6 bases respectively, with 12 bases between them. The CDR3 totals 14 residues. The CDR3 nucleotides are TGTGCCAGCAGCTTAACCGGGGGGCAGGTCGAGCAGTACTTC. As protein: CASSLTGGQVEQYF.